This TCR beta chain was observed in a study of blood T cell repertoires in COVID-19. Whole-study context: Acute-phase and convalescent COVID-19 samples originated in the United States, Italy and Spain. In each case, the material was cDNA or gDNA derived from T cells, B-cell-depleted T cells, or PBMCs.

This clone has more than one count but fewer than ten. Original methodology: Estimated nucleated cell counts came from reference gene primer amplification. Sequencing used immunoSEQ multiplex PCR; TCRdb keeps in-frame clones, though not all of them. V and J calls and clone size follow that table, whereas D and trimming were derived from the DNA. This sample has 120,000 to 150,000 clones; about four fifths occur once, and the top ten carry approximately 9%. Trimming took 3 bases from V and 7 from J, leaving 10 bases between them. CDR3 length: 12 amino acids. Per the germline V gene, CDR1 is SGHRS and CDR2 is YFSETQ.

The rearrangement joins TRBV5-1 to TRBJ1-1; a weak D match, TRBD1 (5 bases). Sequencing used peripheral blood. The receptor comes from a man aged 30 to 39 with COVID-19, enrolled during active disease. In DNA form, the CDR3 reads TGCGCCAGCAGCTCAGGGCAGGATGAAGCTTTCTTT. This gives the protein CASSSGQDEAFF.